This section outlines one TCR beta chain sequence together with its context. Its antigen is unknown. The junction does not match germline at one end; this may be a read error. Nobody among the patients had been given any treatment before thyroid surgery. Original processing notes: The distant-metastasis classifier for papillary thyroid cancer was built from CDR3 differences across clinicopathological groups. TCRdb re-clonotyped the PCR reads through MiXCR. TCRdb's processing, not the study's, gives the V and J calls here. The data show tens of thousands of clones, approximately 24% seen once. This specimen belongs to a study of metastatic and nonmetastatic thyroid tumors. Study-level information: Both malignant and benign thyroid patients supplied peripheral blood and tumor or nodule tissue samples, across which the repertoires of these patients were then compared. Study-wide points: Relative to benign nodules, malignant thyroid tumors were reportedly characterized by significantly elevated TCR beta diversity in blood and tumor.

CDR1 ENHRY and CDR2 SYGVKD come from the germline V gene. This CDR3 spans 14 amino acids. Sequenced input: tumor tissue. V is TRBV10-3 and J is TRBJ1-1; D gene unclear. This receptor was obtained from a female donor with papillary thyroid cancer or a benign thyroid nodule (not recorded which). Some clones in this sample may be carry-over from other donors' samples. The CDR3 protein is CASSESVMVTEAFF. CDR3 bases: TGTGCCAGCAGTGAGTCTGTCATGGTCACTGAAGCTTTCTTT.